This T cell receptor (beta chain) was identified during a study of T cells in Graves' hyperthyroidism and ophthalmopathy. RNA transcripts were the template for amplifying TCR beta CDR3 regions. HTBI primers were employed in a first-round RT-PCR of the TCR CDR3. TCRdb called the multiplex PCR reads again in MiXCR, with one record for every CDR3 protein. Found here are hundreds of thousands of distinct CDR3 sequences, around a sixth of them singletons; the top ten hold roughly 14%. This CDR3 is 17 amino acids long. The V gene's germline CDR1 is SGHVS and CDR2 FQNEAQ. V lost 5 bases to trimming and J lost 2 bases; unmatched junction nucleotides: 4. Findings and caveats of the study: For ophthalmopathy, model prediction preceded onset by a median approximately 6 months. By a 13 V-J model, ophthalmopathy was set apart from stable hyperthyroidism.

This clonotype was seen ten or more times. Its target is not known. The sequencing input was blood. The rearrangement uses TRBV7-8 and TRBJ2-6, with 12 bases that match TRBD1. The receptor was isolated from a woman in her late teens or twenties with Graves' hyperthyroidism. CDR3 protein: CASSGGTGGAGANVLTF. CDR3 nucleotide sequence: TGTGCCAGCAGCGGGGGGACAGGGGGCGCTGGGGCCAACGTCCTGACTTTC.